This T cell receptor (beta chain) was documented in a study of cytomegalovirus exposure and HLA in healthy donors. This clone was counted a few times. Its antigen is unidentified. PCR amplification relied on 60 Vbeta primers (plus 13 Jbeta primers). Only in-frame clones appear in the TCRdb table, and some are missing; sequencing was by immunoSEQ multiplex PCR. The sample lists about 93,000 clones, about 81% occurring once. This CDR3 has 17 residues. V shed 2 bases, J shed 4 bases, and the junction held 11 bases outside the gene matches. CDR1 and CDR2 (germline): KGHSH, LQKENI. Study observations and caveats: A link between a missense DCLRE1C variant and TCR beta V- and J-gene trimming emerged from a later analysis. Fewer than 20,000 TCR beta sequences were associated with HLA alleles at 0.05 false discovery rate in a later analysis. Further analysis, carried out later, found HLA-associated TCR beta chains more clonally expanded than equally common other chains.

Sequencing input: PBMCs. This TCR was recovered from a woman aged 40 to 49 in good health and CMV-seronegative. V gene TRBV18 combines with J gene TRBJ2-7; 10 nucleotides match TRBD1. DNA of the CDR3: TGTGCCAGCTCACCAGACAGGGGGCGAGATCGTGGTTACGAGCAGTACTTC. Translated: CASSPDRGRDRGYEQYF. The entire variable domain, with the rest obtained from reference TRBV18 and TRBJ2-7, is as follows: NAGVMQNPRHLVRRRGQEARLRCSPMKGHSHVYWYRQLPEEGLKFMVYLQKENIIDESGMPKERFSAEFPKEGPSILRIQQVVRGDSAAYFCASSPDRGRDRGYEQYFGPGTRLTVT.